A selection of T cell receptor beta chains follows, all from one sample in a study of metastatic and nonmetastatic thyroid tumors. TCRdb recomputed clones from the PCR reads via MiXCR. The sample lists 30,000 to 40,000 clones, under 20% occurring once. What was sequenced was blood. The receptors come from a female donor with papillary thyroid cancer or a benign thyroid nodule (not recorded which). Some clones in this sample may be carry-over from other donors' samples. Each CDR3 is given with its conserved first and last residue. Each record gives: V gene, D gene, J gene, clone size, CDR3 protein, CDR3 DNA. A D gene is named only where the DNA matches it firmly. Clone size is given for some rows only: seen once, a few or many times, or a class if the clone is expanded.

>TRBV5-1|NA|TRBJ2-1|many
CASSLAARDLNNEQFF
TGCGCCAGCAGCTTGGCTGCCCGGGATCTTAACAATGAGCAGTTCTTC
>TRBV2|NA|TRBJ1-1|many
CASSTGGGATEAFF
TGTGCCAGCAGTACCGGGGGGGGCGCGACTGAAGCTTTCTTT
>TRBV15|NA|TRBJ1-1|NA
CSTSRVPGGEAFF
TGTTCCACCAGCAGAGTCCCCGGAGGTGAAGCTTTCTTT
>TRBV12-3/TRBV12-4|TRBD1|TRBJ1-1|NA
CASIPPGTGLMNIEAFF
TGTGCCAGCATCCCCCCCGGGACAGGGCTAATGAACATTGAAGCTTTCTTT
>TRBV12-3/TRBV12-4|NA|TRBJ2-3|many
CASSRREGRSLLF
TGTGCCAGCAGTCGAAGAGAGGGACGGAGTCTCTTATTT
>TRBV7-2|NA|TRBJ1-1|many
CASSQFSRGAFF
TGTGCCAGCAGCCAATTCTCCCGGGGAGCTTTCTTT
>TRBV5-1|NA|TRBJ2-7|medium-sized
CASSHKGTAPYEQYF
TGCGCCAGCAGCCATAAGGGGACTGCACCCTACGAGCAGTACTTC
>TRBV6-1|TRBD1|TRBJ2-7|NA
CASRRQGLNEQYF
TGTGCCAGCAGAAGACAGGGATTGAACGAGCAGTACTTC
>TRBV2|NA|TRBJ2-1|few
CASSEAWHELQFF
TGTGCCAGCAGTGAAGCCTGGCATGAACTGCAGTTCTTC
>TRBV20-1|NA|TRBJ2-3|NA
CSAFRAPDTQYF
TGCAGTGCTTTTCGGGCGCCAGATACCCAGTATTTT
>TRBV28|TRBD1|TRBJ1-2|many
CASSPGTGEVYTF
TGTGCCAGCAGCCCCGGGACAGGGGAGGTCTACACCTTC
>TRBV3-1|NA|TRBJ1-2|many
CASSQGPNTLGYTF
TGTGCCAGCAGCCAAGGACCGAACACTCTCGGCTACACCTTC
>TRBV6-1|NA|TRBJ1-1|many
CASSPKSRVDTEAFF
TGTGCCAGCAGCCCTAAGTCCCGGGTGGACACTGAAGCTTTCTTT
>TRBV2|NA|TRBJ2-2|many
CASKERSEVGELFF
TGTGCCAGCAAAGAGCGATCGGAGGTCGGGGAGCTGTTTTTT
>TRBV2|TRBD2|TRBJ2-7|many
CASRAGTSVYEQYF
TGTGCCAGCAGGGCCGGGACTAGCGTCTACGAGCAGTACTTC
>TRBV2|NA|TRBJ1-4|many
CASSEALLFRKNEKLFF
TGTGCCAGCAGTGAAGCGCTTTTGTTCAGAAAAAATGAAAAACTGTTTTTT
>TRBV20-1|NA|TRBJ1-6|many
CSAARGQGNSPLHF
TGCAGTGCCGCGAGAGGGCAGGGGAATTCACCCCTCCACTTT
>TRBV10-1|NA|TRBJ2-7|medium-sized
CASSRQPGDEQYF
TGCGCCAGCTCCCGACAGCCAGGCGACGAGCAGTACTTC
>TRBV15|NA|TRBJ2-3|few
CATSRYHQPTDTQYF
TGTGCCACCAGCAGATACCATCAACCCACAGATACGCAGTATTTT
>TRBV6-2/TRBV6-3|NA|TRBJ1-5|NA
CASSYRSRGWVHQPQHF
TGTGCCAGCAGTTACCGTAGCCGGGGGTGGGTCCATCAGCCCCAGCATTTT
>TRBV3-1|NA|TRBJ2-7|many
CASSQVGNSAYEQYF
TGTGCCAGCAGCCAAGTGGGGAACTCTGCCTACGAGCAGTACTTC
>TRBV28|NA|TRBJ2-3|many
CASTIGGGTDTQYF
TGTGCCAGCACAATAGGAGGCGGCACAGATACGCAGTATTTT
>TRBV20-1|TRBD1|TRBJ2-7|NA
CSARTGQGGEQYF
TGCAGTGCTAGAACTGGACAGGGGGGCGAGCAGTACTTC
>TRBV11-2|NA|TRBJ2-3|NA
CASSLGGERNADTQYF
TGTGCCAGCAGCCTTGGGGGCGAGAGGAACGCGGATACGCAGTATTTT
>TRBV12-3/TRBV12-4|NA|TRBJ2-3|NA
CAISPRWDTQYF
TGTGCCATCAGCCCCAGGTGGGATACGCAGTATTTT
>TRBV12-3/TRBV12-4|NA|TRBJ2-5|few
CASSFPVYASPQETQYF
TGTGCCAGCAGTTTCCCCGTTTACGCTAGCCCGCAAGAGACCCAGTACTTC
>TRBV5-1|NA|TRBJ2-7|NA
CASSPDTSYEQYF
TGCGCCAGCAGCCCGGACACTAGCTACGAGCAGTACTTC
>TRBV6-6|TRBD1|TRBJ2-5|NA
CASSYRDSQETQYF
TGTGCCAGCAGTTACCGGGACAGTCAAGAGACCCAGTACTTC
>TRBV20-1|TRBD1|TRBJ2-1|once
CSARGNPGTGVGNEQFF
TGCAGTGCTAGAGGCAACCCCGGGACAGGTGTGGGGAATGAGCAGTTCTTC
>TRBV6-1|NA|TRBJ1-3|NA
CASDLISGNTVYF
TGTGCCAGCGATTTGATCTCTGGAAACACCGTATATTTT
>TRBV27|TRBD1|TRBJ1-2|many
CASRSGTGVYHGYTF
TGTGCCAGCAGGTCCGGGACAGGGGTTTATCATGGCTACACCTTT
>TRBV20-1|TRBD2|TRBJ2-7|many
CSARHLAGGPREQYF
TGCAGTGCTAGACATCTGGCGGGAGGGCCTCGGGAGCAGTACTTC
>TRBV10-2|NA|TRBJ2-7|few
CASSENGGPTYEQYF
TGCGCCAGCAGTGAAAACGGCGGACCCACCTACGAGCAGTACTTC
>TRBV2|NA|TRBJ2-2|many
CASRGSGNHPNTGELFF
TGTGCCAGCAGGGGAAGCGGAAACCACCCGAACACCGGGGAGCTGTTTTTT
>TRBV12-3/TRBV12-4|NA|TRBJ2-7|NA
CTSSWGSGIGYEQYF
TGTACCAGCAGTTGGGGTTCGGGAATAGGTTACGAGCAGTACTTC
>TRBV7-9|NA|TRBJ2-1|many
CASSLKLDYNEQFF
TGTGCCAGCAGCTTGAAACTGGACTACAATGAGCAGTTCTTC
>TRBV9|NA|TRBJ2-4|NA
CASSETGRAKNIQYF
TGTGCCAGCAGCGAGACAGGGAGGGCCAAAAACATTCAGTACTTC
>TRBV2|TRBD1|TRBJ1-6|NA
CASSKMGQGVASPLHF
TGTGCCAGCAGTAAGATGGGACAGGGAGTAGCATCACCCCTCCACTTT
>TRBV20-1|TRBD2|TRBJ2-3|NA
CSARDAEVAGEITDTQYF
TGCAGTGCTAGAGATGCGGAAGTAGCGGGAGAGATCACAGATACGCAGTATTTT
>TRBV27|NA|TRBJ2-2|few
CASSLLSGELFF
TGTGCCAGCAGTTTACTCTCCGGGGAGCTGTTTTTT
>TRBV11-1|TRBD1|TRBJ2-6|NA
CASSAGGSGANVLTF
TGTGCCAGCAGCGCAGGGGGATCTGGGGCCAACGTCCTGACTTTC
>TRBV5-1|NA|TRBJ1-5|many
CASNMDPMGNSNQPQHF
TGCGCCAGCAATATGGACCCCATGGGGAATAGCAATCAGCCCCAGCATTTT
>TRBV19|NA|TRBJ1-2|NA
CASSREMSAYGYTF
TGTGCCAGTAGTCGCGAGATGTCCGCCTATGGCTACACCTTC
>TRBV12-3/TRBV12-4|TRBD1|TRBJ1-4|many
CASSSVLGQVELFF
TGTGCCAGCAGTTCCGTGCTGGGACAGGTAGAACTGTTTTTT
>TRBV4-3|NA|TRBJ2-7|few
CASSQTLLGTTYEQYF
TGCGCCAGCAGCCAAACCCTGCTAGGGACAACCTACGAGCAGTACTTC
>TRBV28|NA|TRBJ2-5|many
CASSWRMGETQYF
TGTGCCAGCAGTTGGAGGATGGGGGAGACCCAGTACTTC
>TRBV5-4|TRBD1|TRBJ1-5|many
CASSLPIGQGPNQPQHF
TGTGCCAGCAGCTTACCAATAGGACAGGGCCCCAATCAGCCCCAGCATTTT
>TRBV28|NA|TRBJ1-5|NA
CASSWAGGSADLDQPQHF
TGTGCCAGCAGTTGGGCGGGGGGGAGCGCGGACCTGGATCAGCCCCAGCATTTT
>TRBV3-1|NA|TRBJ2-5|many
CASSQGGGVGETQYF
TGTGCCAGCAGCCAAGGAGGGGGAGTTGGGGAGACCCAGTACTTC
>TRBV5-1|NA|TRBJ2-7|NA
CASSLWATAVSYEQYF
TGCGCCAGCAGCTTGTGGGCCACAGCCGTCTCCTACGAGCAGTACTTC
>TRBV20-1|TRBD2|TRBJ2-7|few
CSARPSSGGADISSYEQYF
TGCAGTGCTAGACCGTCTAGCGGGGGGGCAGATATTAGCTCCTACGAGCAGTACTTC
>TRBV12-3/TRBV12-4|TRBD1|TRBJ1-1|few
CASRQGGGTEAFF
TGTGCCAGCAGACAGGGGGGTGGCACTGAAGCTTTCTTT
>TRBV5-8|TRBD2|TRBJ2-7|NA
CVSSLRAGGSSYEQYF
TGTGTCAGCAGCTTGAGGGCCGGGGGGAGCTCCTACGAGCAGTACTTC
>TRBV28|NA|TRBJ1-1|medium-sized
CASSLSLRGLNTEAFF
TGTGCCAGCAGTTTATCCCTGCGGGGGTTGAACACTGAAGCTTTCTTT
>TRBV7-6|TRBD2|TRBJ2-1|many
CASSLMAGASDEQFF
TGTGCCAGCAGCTTAATGGCGGGAGCCAGCGATGAGCAGTTCTTC
>TRBV11-2|NA|TRBJ2-1|NA
CASSTARDNYNEQFF
TGTGCCAGCAGCACTGCCCGGGACAACTACAATGAGCAGTTCTTC
>TRBV28|NA|TRBJ1-5|few
CASSWPEGTRVLNQPQHF
TGTGCCAGCAGTTGGCCGGAGGGGACGAGGGTCTTGAATCAGCCCCAGCATTTT
>TRBV2|TRBD2|TRBJ2-3|many
CAIRTSGRLGTDTQYF
TGTGCCATCAGGACTAGCGGGAGGCTGGGGACAGATACGCAGTATTTT
>TRBV2|NA|TRBJ1-2|many
CASSERGNGYTF
TGTGCCAGCAGTGAAAGGGGTAATGGCTACACCTTC